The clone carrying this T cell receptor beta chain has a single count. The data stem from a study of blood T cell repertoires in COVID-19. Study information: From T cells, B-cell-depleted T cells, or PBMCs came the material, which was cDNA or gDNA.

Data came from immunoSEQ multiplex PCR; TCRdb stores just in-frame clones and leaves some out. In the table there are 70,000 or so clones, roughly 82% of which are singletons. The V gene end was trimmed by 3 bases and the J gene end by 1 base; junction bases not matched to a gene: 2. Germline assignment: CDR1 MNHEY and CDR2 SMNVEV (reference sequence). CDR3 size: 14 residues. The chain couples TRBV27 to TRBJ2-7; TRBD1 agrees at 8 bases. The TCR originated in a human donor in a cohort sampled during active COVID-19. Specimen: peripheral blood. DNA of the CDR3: TGTGCCAGCAGTTTTACAGGGGGGTCCTACGAGCAGTACTTC. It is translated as CASSFTGGSYEQYF.